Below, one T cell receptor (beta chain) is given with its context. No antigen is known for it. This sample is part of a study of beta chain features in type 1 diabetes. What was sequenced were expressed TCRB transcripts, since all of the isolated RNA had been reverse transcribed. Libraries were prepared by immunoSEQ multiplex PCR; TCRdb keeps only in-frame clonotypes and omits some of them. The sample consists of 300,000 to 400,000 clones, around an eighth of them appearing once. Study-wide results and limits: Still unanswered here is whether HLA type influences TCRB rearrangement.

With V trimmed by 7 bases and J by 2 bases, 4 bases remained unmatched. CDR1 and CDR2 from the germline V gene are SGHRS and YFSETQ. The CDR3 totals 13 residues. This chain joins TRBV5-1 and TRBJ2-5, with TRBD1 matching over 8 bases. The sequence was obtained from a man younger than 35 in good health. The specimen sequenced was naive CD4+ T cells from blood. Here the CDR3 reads CASFYRGQETQYF. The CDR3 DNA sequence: TGCGCCAGCTTCTACAGGGGGCAAGAGACCCAGTACTTC.